A selection of T cell receptor beta chains follows, all from one sample in a study of cytomegalovirus exposure and HLA in healthy donors. Using immunoSEQ multiplex PCR, the repertoire was profiled, and TCRdb retains in-frame clones only, with some absent. Of 95,000 to 150,000 clones listed, 77% were seen once; the top ten hold 3.7%. The source material was PBMCs. The receptors stem from a human donor in good health. Each CDR3 is given with its conserved first and last residue. The order of the fields is J gene, V gene, D gene, clone size, CDR3 DNA, CDR3 protein. D genes are given only for firm matches. Size values are once, few and many counts, or a class for expanded clones, and some rows have none.

>TRBJ2-3|TRBV6-6|.|.
TGTGCCAGCAGTACCGGCGGGACTAGCACAGATACGCAGTATTTT
CASSTGGTSTDTQYF
>TRBJ2-7|TRBV7-9|.|.
TGTGCCAGCAGCCAGACTAGTAACGAGCAGTACTTC
CASSQTSNEQYF
>TRBJ2-5|TRBV6-5|TRBD2|.
TGTGCCAGCAGTTATGGACTAGCGGGAGTAGGAGAGACCCAGTACTTC
CASSYGLAGVGETQYF
>TRBJ2-2|TRBV28|TRBD1|.
TGTGCCAGCATCCCCTTCGGGACAGGAGCCACCGGGGAGCTGTTTTTT
CASIPFGTGATGELFF
>TRBJ1-1|TRBV6-6|.|few
TGTGCCAGCATTTCCCCACAGACCCAAGCTTTCTTT
CASISPQTQAFF
>TRBJ2-7|TRBV7-8|.|.
TGTGCCAGCAGCACCGACATCATGTACGAGCAGTACTTC
CASSTDIMYEQYF
>TRBJ2-7|TRBV6-1|.|.
TGTGCCAGCAGCCCCTACCCCAGCGTGGAGGGAGAGCAGTACTTC
CASSPYPSVEGEQYF
>TRBJ2-5|TRBV27|TRBD1|.
TGTGCCAGCAGTTTACGAAGGGACAGGGGGTTGGTAACCCAGTACTTC
CASSLRRDRGLVTQYF
>TRBJ1-1|TRBV6-5|.|few
TGTGCCAGCAGTTACTCGGTGGCGGGAGAAGCTTTCTTT
CASSYSVAGEAFF
>TRBJ2-7|TRBV6-1|.|once
TGTGCCAGCAGCTCAGGGGTGAGCTCCTACGAGCAGTACTTC
CASSSGVSSYEQYF
>TRBJ2-7|TRBV7-9|.|.
TGTGCCAGCAGCTTAGCGAGGGAGTCACCCTACGAGCAGTACTTC
CASSLARESPYEQYF
>TRBJ2-5|TRBV11-3|.|.
TGTGCCAGCAGCCCCAGACAGGAAGAGACCCAGTACTTC
CASSPRQEETQYF
>TRBJ1-6|TRBV11-2|TRBD1|.
TGTGCCAGCTCCAGTGGACAGGGGTTTTCGCCCCTCCACTTT
CASSSGQGFSPLHF
>TRBJ2-1|TRBV28|TRBD2|.
TGTGCCAGCAGTTCTATAGCGGGAGTAGGAGATGAGCAGTTCTTC
CASSSIAGVGDEQFF
>TRBJ2-6|TRBV19|.|few
TGTGCCAGTAGTATAGGCGGATCTGGGGCCAACGTCCTGACTTTC
CASSIGGSGANVLTF
>TRBJ2-3|TRBV9|TRBD2|.
TGTGCCAGCAGCGGCAGACTAGCGGGAGCTGAATCTAGGCCAGATACGCAGTATTTT
CASSGRLAGAESRPDTQYF
>TRBJ2-3|TRBV4-2|TRBD2|.
TGTGCCAGCAGCCAGGAATCTAGCGGGACTAGCACAGATACGCAGTATTTT
CASSQESSGTSTDTQYF
>TRBJ2-7|TRBV19|TRBD2|.
TGTGCCAGCGGGGGACTAGCGGCCTCCTACGAGCAGTACTTC
CASGGLAASYEQYF
>TRBJ2-1|TRBV18|TRBD2|.
TGTGCCAGCTCAAGCCTGCGGGGGAGCTCCTACAATGAGCAGTTCTTC
CASSSLRGSSYNEQFF
>TRBJ2-7|TRBV28|TRBD2|.
TGTGCCAGCAACCCGGGACTAGCGTATGGCGAGCAGTACTTC
CASNPGLAYGEQYF
>TRBJ2-7|TRBV5-6|.|.
TGTGCCAGCAGCTTGGTCAGGGCCCCCCGCTACGAGCAGTACTTC
CASSLVRAPRYEQYF
>TRBJ2-7|TRBV5-4|.|few
TGTGCCAGCAGGCCCGACAGTTCCTCCTACGAGCAGTACTTC
CASRPDSSSYEQYF
>TRBJ2-3|TRBV2|TRBD2|.
TGTGCCAGCGATCGGGACAGTAGCGGGAGGCTCCAGTATTTT
CASDRDSSGRLQYF
>TRBJ1-1|TRBV27|TRBD1|.
TGTGCCAGCAGACAACGCCCCCCACAGGGGGAAACTGAAGCTTTCTTT
CASRQRPPQGETEAFF
>TRBJ2-7|TRBV29-1|.|.
TGCAGCGTTGAAGAGTTCGGGTCCTCGACCTCCGAGCAGTACTTC
CSVEEFGSSTSEQYF
>TRBJ2-7|TRBV6-1|TRBD2|.
TGTGCCAGCAGTCCCTCTAGCGGGAGGGCCCACGAGCAGTACTTC
CASSPSSGRAHEQYF
>TRBJ2-3|TRBV2|TRBD2|.
TGTGCCAGCAGTATAGCGGGAGACGCAGATACGCAGTATTTT
CASSIAGDADTQYF
>TRBJ2-5|TRBV30|.|.
TGTGCCTGGAGTGCGGGACAAGAGACCCAGTACTTC
CAWSAGQETQYF
>TRBJ2-2|TRBV5-6|.|.
TGTGCCAGCAGCTTACAGGGATATACCATCGGGGAGCTGTTTTTT
CASSLQGYTIGELFF
>TRBJ1-5|TRBV28|TRBD1|.
TGTGCCAGCAGGCCGGGACAGGGGACGCGTCCCCAGCATTTT
CASRPGQGTRPQHF
>TRBJ1-2|TRBV5-1|.|.
TGCGCCAGCAGCTTGGGTTATGACAGGAGTAACTATGGCTACACCTTC
CASSLGYDRSNYGYTF
>TRBJ1-5|TRBV12-5|.|.
TGTGCTAGTGGTTTGGCCCGGGGCAATCAGCCCCAGCATTTT
CASGLARGNQPQHF
>TRBJ1-1|TRBV7-3|TRBD1|few
TGTGCCAGCAGCTTCGCGGGTTCTGGGACAGCTGGGGACACTGAAGCTTTCTTT
CASSFAGSGTAGDTEAFF
>TRBJ2-7|TRBV29-1|TRBD1|.
TGCAGCGCCCGTTCCCAAACAGGGGGCCGAGAGCAGTACTTC
CSARSQTGGREQYF
>TRBJ1-4|TRBV18|.|.
TGTGCCAGCTCCCTGGGGGGGAGTGACAATGAAAAACTGTTTTTT
CASSLGGSDNEKLFF
>TRBJ2-7|TRBV28|.|.
TGTGCCAGCAGTTTTGTTGCCGGTACCCGGCGGGAACCTACCTCCTACGAGCAGTACTTC
CASSFVAGTRREPTSYEQYF
>TRBJ1-5|TRBV7-9|.|.
TGTGCCAGCAGCTCGGGGGGAGGGACGGGGAGCAATCAGCCCCAGCATTTT
CASSSGGGTGSNQPQHF
>TRBJ1-2|TRBV6-5|TRBD1|.
TGTGCCAGCAGTTCGTCGACAGGGTATGGCTACACCTTC
CASSSSTGYGYTF
>TRBJ2-7|TRBV30|TRBD2|.
TGTGCCTGGATGAGCGGGAGTGGGGCTTCCGAGCAGTACTTC
CAWMSGSGASEQYF
>TRBJ2-3|TRBV7-2|TRBD2|.
TGTGCCAGCAGCTCATGGGAGGGTTCAGAAGATACGCAGTATTTT
CASSSWEGSEDTQYF
>TRBJ2-1|TRBV5-1|.|.
TGCGCCAGCAGCGTGGGGGACTTTTACAATGAGCAGTTCTTC
CASSVGDFYNEQFF
>TRBJ1-2|TRBV6-5|.|.
TGTGCCAGCAGTGTTACTAACTATGGCTACACCTTC
CASSVTNYGYTF
>TRBJ1-1|TRBV6-5|.|.
TGTGCCAGCAGCCCCGGGACACTGAACACTGAAGCTTTCTTT
CASSPGTLNTEAFF
>TRBJ2-4|TRBV5-1|.|.
TGCGCCAGCAGCTTGGACAGGGCGATAAACATTCAGTACTTC
CASSLDRAINIQYF
>TRBJ2-3|TRBV5-4|TRBD2|.
TGTGCCAGCAGCTTGGCTAGCGGGGCAACAGATACGCAGTATTTT
CASSLASGATDTQYF
>TRBJ1-1|TRBV6-1|.|.
TGTGCCAGCAGCCTGACAGATTCGAACACTGAAGCTTTCTTT
CASSLTDSNTEAFF
>TRBJ2-1|TRBV6-1|.|few
TGTGCCAGCAGTGAAAGACTAATAAATGAGCAGTTCTTC
CASSERLINEQFF
>TRBJ1-5|TRBV10-3|.|.
TGTGCCATCAGCCGTGAGGGCCTCAATCAGCCCCAGCATTTT
CAISREGLNQPQHF
>TRBJ2-1|TRBV6-5|.|once
TGTGCCAGCAGTCAGCGACAGAGCAGCTACAATGAGCAGTTCTTC
CASSQRQSSYNEQFF
>TRBJ2-3|TRBV5-1|TRBD2|.
TGCGCCAGCAGCTTGGTGGCTAGCGGGAGGGCCGGGACAGATACGCAGTATTTT
CASSLVASGRAGTDTQYF
>TRBJ2-7|TRBV28|.|.
TGTGCCAGCAGTTTAGGGGCACGCTACGAGCAGTACTTC
CASSLGARYEQYF
>TRBJ2-7|TRBV19|TRBD2|once
TGTGCCACGGGACTAGCGGGAGGTTACGAGCAGTACTTC
CATGLAGGYEQYF
>TRBJ2-2|TRBV5-4|.|.
TGTGCCAGCAGCTTGCTAACAGACACCGGGGAGCTGTTTTTT
CASSLLTDTGELFF
>TRBJ1-6|TRBV9|.|.
TGTGCCAGCAGCGTAGCAGAATCTAATTCACCCCTCCACTTT
CASSVAESNSPLHF
>TRBJ2-1|TRBV9|TRBD2|.
TGTGCCAGCAGCTTGAGACTAGCAGATTACAATGAGCAGTTCTTC
CASSLRLADYNEQFF
>TRBJ2-2|TRBV9|.|.
TGTGCCAGCAGAACAACAACCGGGGAGCTGTTTTTT
CASRTTTGELFF
>TRBJ1-2|TRBV19|TRBD1|.
TGTGCCAGTAGTCCCCGACAGGGGACTATTGGCTACACCTTC
CASSPRQGTIGYTF
>TRBJ1-2|TRBV10-3|.|.
TGTGCCATCAGTGAGTCGATGGGGGGGGCCGACTATGGCTACACCTTC
CAISESMGGADYGYTF
>TRBJ2-1|TRBV29-1|TRBD1|.
TGCAGCGGGTGGGGGGCAGGGGGCGGGAATGAGCAGTTCTTC
CSGWGAGGGNEQFF
>TRBJ1-2|TRBV30|TRBD1|.
TGTGCCTGGAGCAGGGACAGACCGTCTGACTACACCTTC
CAWSRDRPSDYTF